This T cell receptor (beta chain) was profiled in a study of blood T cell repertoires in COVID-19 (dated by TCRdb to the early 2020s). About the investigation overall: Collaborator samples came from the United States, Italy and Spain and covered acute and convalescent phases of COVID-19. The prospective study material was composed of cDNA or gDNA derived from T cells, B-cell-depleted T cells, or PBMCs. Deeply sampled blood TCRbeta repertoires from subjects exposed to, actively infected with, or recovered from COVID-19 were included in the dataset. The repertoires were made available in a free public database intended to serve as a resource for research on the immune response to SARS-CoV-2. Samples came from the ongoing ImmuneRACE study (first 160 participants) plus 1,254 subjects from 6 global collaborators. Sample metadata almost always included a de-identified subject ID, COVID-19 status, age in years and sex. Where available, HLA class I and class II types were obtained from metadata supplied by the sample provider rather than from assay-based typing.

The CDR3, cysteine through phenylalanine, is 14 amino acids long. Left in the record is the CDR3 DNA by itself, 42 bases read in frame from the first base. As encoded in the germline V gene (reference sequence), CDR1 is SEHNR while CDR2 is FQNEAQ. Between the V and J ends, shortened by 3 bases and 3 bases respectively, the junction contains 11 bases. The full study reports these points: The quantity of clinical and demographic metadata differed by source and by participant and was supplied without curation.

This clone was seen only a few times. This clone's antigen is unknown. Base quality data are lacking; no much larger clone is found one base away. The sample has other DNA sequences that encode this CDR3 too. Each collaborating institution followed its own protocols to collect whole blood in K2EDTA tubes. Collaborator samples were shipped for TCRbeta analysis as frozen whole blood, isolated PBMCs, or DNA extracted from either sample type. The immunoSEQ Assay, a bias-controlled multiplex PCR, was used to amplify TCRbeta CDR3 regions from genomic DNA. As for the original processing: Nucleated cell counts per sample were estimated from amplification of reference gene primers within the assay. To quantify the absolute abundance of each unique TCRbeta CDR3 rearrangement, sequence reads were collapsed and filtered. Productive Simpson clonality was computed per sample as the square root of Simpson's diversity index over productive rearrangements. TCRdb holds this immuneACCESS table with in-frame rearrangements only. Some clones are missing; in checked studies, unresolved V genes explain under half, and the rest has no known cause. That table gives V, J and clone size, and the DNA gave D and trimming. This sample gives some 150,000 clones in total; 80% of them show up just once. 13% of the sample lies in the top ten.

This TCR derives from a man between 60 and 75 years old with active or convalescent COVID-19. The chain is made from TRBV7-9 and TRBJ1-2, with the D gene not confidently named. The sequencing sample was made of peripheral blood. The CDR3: CASSLSRGDYGYTF. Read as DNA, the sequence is TGTGCCAGCAGCTTGTCCCGCGGAGACTATGGCTACACCTTC.